These 5 T cell receptor beta chains came from one sample sequenced in a study of graft-versus-host responses after intestinal transplantation. No cognate antigen is known for these TCRs. This table comes from immunoSEQ multiplex PCR, and its TCRdb copy is limited to in-frame clones, with some not included. The sample consists of approximately 75,000 clones, roughly 94% of them appearing once. Sequenced material: unstimulated CD8+ T cells sorted from spleen or lymph node cells, taken before intestinal transplant. Receptor source: a human donor who received an intestinal transplant.

The rearrangement joins TRBV15 to TRBJ2-7; no reliable D call. V dropped 4 bases and J dropped 0 bases, with 16 bases sitting between them. The germline V gene encodes CDR1 LNHNV and CDR2 YYDKDF (reference sequence). The CDR3 consists of 16 residues. In DNA form, the CDR3 reads TGTGCCACCAGCACGACGAGGACGGCCGACTCCTACGAGCAGTACTTC. Translation: CATSTTRTADSYEQYF.

On this clone: Additional DNA sequences in this sample encode the identical CDR3. The chain couples TRBV9 to TRBJ2-7; 7 bases agree with TRBD1. V gave up 0 bases and J gave up 1 base; unmatched junction bases: 1. Germline V gives CDR1 SGDLS, CDR2 YYNGEE. The length of the CDR3 is 14 residues. CDR3 coding DNA: TGTGCCAGCAGCGTAGCGACAGGGTCCTACGAGCAGTACTTC. Amino acid sequence: CASSVATGSYEQYF.

In its sample, this clone was seen once. The chain recombines TRBV5-1 with TRBJ1-1, with D tentatively TRBD1 (5 bases). The CDR3 totals 14 residues. Germline-derived CDR1 and CDR2 are SGHRS and YFSETQ. The V and J ends lost 1 base and 4 bases respectively, with 11 bases between them. CDR3 loop: CASSLFGASTEAFF. The CDR3 bases are TGCGCCAGCAGCTTGTTTGGGGCCAGCACTGAAGCTTTCTTT.

This clone has just one count. J is TRBJ2-1 and V is TRBV25-1; D is perhaps TRBD2 (6 bases). Germline V gene data show CDR1 as MGHDK and CDR2 as SYGVNS. With 4 bases removed from V and 9 bases from J, the gap between germline ends came to 10 bases. The CDR3 spans 12 residues. The CDR3 here is CASSVPGAEQFF. CDR3 nucleotides: TGTGCCAGCAGTGTTCCGGGAGCTGAGCAGTTCTTC.

The chain joins TRBV6-5 to TRBJ2-7, with 7 bases lining up with TRBD2. CDR3 length: 14 amino acids. With V trimmed by 4 bases and J by 0 bases, 3 bases remained unmatched. CDR1 is MNHEY and CDR2 is SVGAGI in the germline V gene. The CDR3 reads CASSFERGSYEQYF. The DNA of the CDR3 is TGTGCCAGCAGTTTCGAGCGGGGCTCCTACGAGCAGTACTTC.